Listed below are T cell receptor beta chains from one sample, sequenced in a study of blood T cell repertoires in COVID-19. The method was immunoSEQ multiplex PCR; TCRdb's version includes in-frame clones alone and lacks a portion of them. Here the sample spans around 140,000 clones, around 89% being singletons. Material: peripheral blood. Source of these receptors: a man between 65 and 80 years old with active COVID-19. Each CDR3 is given with its conserved first and last residue. D genes are given only for firm matches. Clone size is not always given. Where it is, it says once, few, many or a class for expanded clones.

CDR3aa: CASRTDRGPNTEAFF; CDR3nt: TGTGCCAGCAGAACCGACAGGGGACCGAACACTGAAGCTTTCTTT; d_gene: TRBD1; j_gene: TRBJ1-1; v_gene: TRBV6-5; abundance: once
CDR3aa: CASSIDSRGEETQYF; CDR3nt: TGTGCCAGTAGTATAGATTCTCGGGGAGAAGAGACCCAGTACTTC; d_gene: -; j_gene: TRBJ2-5; v_gene: TRBV19; abundance: -
CDR3aa: CASRLRVAEAFF; CDR3nt: TGTGCCAGCAGACTACGTGTGGCTGAAGCTTTCTTT; d_gene: -; j_gene: TRBJ1-1; v_gene: TRBV27; abundance: -
CDR3aa: CASSLNPRSYGYTF; CDR3nt: TGTGCCAGCAGTTTAAATCCGCGTTCCTATGGCTACACCTTC; d_gene: -; j_gene: TRBJ1-2; v_gene: TRBV27; abundance: few
CDR3aa: CAWNPGLLYNEQFF; CDR3nt: TGTGCCTGGAATCCGGGACTCCTATACAATGAGCAGTTCTTC; d_gene: -; j_gene: TRBJ2-1; v_gene: TRBV30; abundance: -
CDR3aa: CAGSSGQGSEQYF; CDR3nt: TGTGCCGGCAGTTCGGGACAGGGTTCCGAGCAGTACTTC; d_gene: TRBD1; j_gene: TRBJ2-7; v_gene: TRBV12-3/TRBV12-4; abundance: -
CDR3aa: CASSWAPGGTGELFF; CDR3nt: TGTGCCAGCAGCTGGGCCCCTGGAGGGACCGGGGAGCTGTTTTTT; d_gene: -; j_gene: TRBJ2-2; v_gene: TRBV5-6; abundance: -
CDR3aa: CASSSDRDYEQYF; CDR3nt: TGTGCCAGTAGTTCCGACAGGGACTACGAGCAGTACTTC; d_gene: TRBD1; j_gene: TRBJ2-7; v_gene: TRBV19; abundance: few
CDR3aa: CASRMTGSYGYTF; CDR3nt: TGTGCCAGTAGAATGACAGGGTCCTATGGCTACACCTTC; d_gene: TRBD1; j_gene: TRBJ1-2; v_gene: TRBV19; abundance: -
CDR3aa: CASSEDSDYGYTF; CDR3nt: TGTGCCAGCTCAGAAGACAGCGACTATGGCTACACCTTC; d_gene: -; j_gene: TRBJ1-2; v_gene: TRBV18; abundance: -
CDR3aa: CASSYSTAISGNTIYF; CDR3nt: TGTGCCAGCAGTTACTCTACAGCAATCTCTGGAAACACCATATATTTT; d_gene: -; j_gene: TRBJ1-3; v_gene: TRBV6-5; abundance: -
CDR3aa: CASRSYSYNSPLHF; CDR3nt: TGTGCCAGTAGGTCCTACTCCTATAATTCACCCCTCCACTTT; d_gene: -; j_gene: TRBJ1-6; v_gene: TRBV19; abundance: -
CDR3aa: CASSSRTSGRLDEQFF; CDR3nt: TGTGCCAGCAGCTCTCGGACTAGCGGGAGGCTCGATGAGCAGTTCTTC; d_gene: TRBD2; j_gene: TRBJ2-1; v_gene: TRBV5-8; abundance: -
CDR3aa: CAISERQGMNTEAFF; CDR3nt: TGTGCCATCAGTGAGAGACAGGGAATGAACACTGAAGCTTTCTTT; d_gene: TRBD1; j_gene: TRBJ1-1; v_gene: TRBV10-3; abundance: -
CDR3aa: CASNLMGGIGREGYTF; CDR3nt: TGTGCCAGCAATTTAATGGGGGGAATTGGCCGGGAGGGCTACACCTTC; d_gene: -; j_gene: TRBJ1-2; v_gene: TRBV6-6; abundance: few
CDR3aa: CSASRLDRGDDQPQHF; CDR3nt: TGCAGTGCTAGTCGTTTGGACAGGGGTGATGATCAGCCCCAGCATTTT; d_gene: TRBD1; j_gene: TRBJ1-5; v_gene: TRBV20-1; abundance: many
CDR3aa: CASSVTYEQYF; CDR3nt: TGTGCCAGCAGCGTAACCTACGAGCAGTACTTC; d_gene: -; j_gene: TRBJ2-7; v_gene: TRBV12-3/TRBV12-4; abundance: -
CDR3aa: CASSQSGSSNQPQHF; CDR3nt: TGTGCCAGCTCACAGTCAGGGTCGAGCAATCAGCCCCAGCATTTT; d_gene: -; j_gene: TRBJ1-5; v_gene: TRBV18; abundance: -
CDR3aa: CASSSWQAGGYEQYF; CDR3nt: TGTGCCAGCAGCTCCTGGCAGGCGGGGGGCTACGAGCAGTACTTC; d_gene: TRBD2; j_gene: TRBJ2-7; v_gene: TRBV5-6; abundance: -
CDR3aa: CASSRTSDTGELFF; CDR3nt: TGTGCCAGTAGTCGGACTAGCGACACCGGGGAGCTGTTTTTT; d_gene: TRBD2; j_gene: TRBJ2-2; v_gene: TRBV19; abundance: -
CDR3aa: CASSLAVGTGRDTEAFF; CDR3nt: TGTGCCAGCAGCTTAGCCGTGGGAACGGGAAGGGATACTGAAGCTTTCTTT; d_gene: -; j_gene: TRBJ1-1; v_gene: TRBV7-9; abundance: -
CDR3aa: CATSDPGTTYGYTF; CDR3nt: TGTGCCACCAGTGATCCCGGGACAACCTATGGCTACACCTTC; d_gene: -; j_gene: TRBJ1-2; v_gene: TRBV24-1; abundance: -
CDR3aa: CSVDSTSGSPEQYF; CDR3nt: TGCAGCGTTGATTCGACTAGCGGGAGTCCCGAGCAGTACTTC; d_gene: TRBD2; j_gene: TRBJ2-7; v_gene: TRBV29-1; abundance: once